These T cell receptor beta chains were read from a single sample in a study of T-cell reconstitution after alpha-beta-depleted transplantation in children. TCRdb reprocessed the PCR reads with MiXCR, giving one entry per CDR3 protein. The data show 250,000 to 300,000 distinct CDR3 sequences, around 10% seen once. This sample comprised peripheral blood, obtained 180 days after TCRalphabeta/CD19-depleted stem cell transplant. All receptors come from a male patient between 2 and 15 years old who had a stem cell transplant for chronic granulomatous disease, so the T cells may come from the graft donor. The CDR3 runs from the conserved cysteine through the conserved F or W. A D gene is named only where the DNA matches it firmly. Rows give clone size only sometimes, using once, few, many, or a class for an expanded clone.

j_call clone_size d_call v_call cdr3_nt cdr3_aa
TRBJ2-2 many - TRBV12-3/TRBV12-4 TGTGCCAGCAGGATACAGGGACCGGGGGAGCTGTTTTTT CASRIQGPGELFF
TRBJ1-6 many - TRBV28 TGTGCCAGCAGTTTCGGCAGGGTGAAAAATTCACCCCTCCACTTT CASSFGRVKNSPLHF
TRBJ1-5 many - TRBV7-2 TGTGCCAGCAGCTTAGATGGAGGGGGCAATCAGCCCCAGCATTTT CASSLDGGGNQPQHF
TRBJ2-7 many TRBD1 TRBV4-2 TGTGCCAGCAGCCAAGTGGCTGGGACAGGGGGCGACGAGCAGTACTTC CASSQVAGTGGDEQYF
TRBJ1-4 many - TRBV12-3/TRBV12-4 TGTGCCAGCACCCGGGAGCTTAATGAAAAACTGTTTTTT CASTRELNEKLFF
TRBJ2-7 few - TRBV3-1 TGTGCCACCCTTCGGGGACCCTACGAGCAGTACTTC CATLRGPYEQYF
TRBJ1-5 many - TRBV5-6 TGTGCCAGCAGCTTAAGTTCCCGCGGCAATCAGCCCCAGCATTTT CASSLSSRGNQPQHF
TRBJ2-5 many - TRBV28 TGTGCCAGCAGCTCCCGAGAGACCCAGTACTTC CASSSRETQYF
TRBJ2-5 many - TRBV7-3 TGTGCCAGCAGCTTAAGGGGGGGACAACAAGAGACCCAGTACTTC CASSLRGGQQETQYF
TRBJ1-3 many - TRBV15 TGTGCCACCAGCAGAGATCAGGCACCTAGCTCTGGAAACACCATATATTTT CATSRDQAPSSGNTIYF
TRBJ2-1 many TRBD2 TRBV18 TGTGCCAGCTCACCATTCCTAGCGGGAGGCTCCTACAATGAGCAGTTCTTC CASSPFLAGGSYNEQFF
TRBJ2-6 many - TRBV20-1 TGCAGTGCTAGGGACTTCCGCTCTGGGGCCAACGTCCTGACTTTC CSARDFRSGANVLTF
TRBJ1-1 few - TRBV28 TGTGCCAGCAGTTTATACCAGGGTGCCGCGATGGTAGCTGAAGCTTTCTTT CASSLYQGAAMVAEAFF
TRBJ1-5 - - TRBV12-3/TRBV12-4 TGTGCCAGCAGAAGTGACAGCAATAGCAATCAGCCCCAGCATTTT CASRSDSNSNQPQHF
TRBJ2-5 few - TRBV5-1 TGCGCCAGCCGCGCTAGCGCCCTTCAAGAGACCCAGTACTTC CASRASALQETQYF
TRBJ2-1 - TRBD2 TRBV30 TGTGCCTGGAGTCCTAGCGGTTACAATGAGCAGTTCTTC CAWSPSGYNEQFF
TRBJ2-7 - TRBD2 TRBV7-2 TGTGCCAGCAGCCAGGCCCCTAGCGGGGGCGGCAACGAGCAGTACTTC CASSQAPSGGGNEQYF
TRBJ1-2 many TRBD1 TRBV29-1 TGCAGCGTACCGACAGGGGAGGACTATGGCTACACCTTC CSVPTGEDYGYTF
TRBJ2-7 few TRBD2 TRBV7-9 TGTGCCAGCAGCCAGACGGGACTAGCTCCCCACGAGCAGTACTTC CASSQTGLAPHEQYF
TRBJ2-1 many TRBD2 TRBV11-2 TGTGCCAGCAGCGGGACCACAGGCGCTAGCGGGAGAGATGAGCAGTTCTTC CASSGTTGASGRDEQFF
TRBJ2-7 many - TRBV5-6 TGTGCCAGCAGCTTGGGGGAGAGCCACGAGCAGTACTTC CASSLGESHEQYF
TRBJ1-5 many - TRBV12-3/TRBV12-4 TGTGCCAGCGGGCCGGGAACAAATCAGCCCCAGCATTTT CASGPGTNQPQHF
TRBJ2-1 - - TRBV3-1 TGTGCCAGCAGCCAACAGCTCCCCGGAGGGCCAAAAGACGAGCAGTTCTTC CASSQQLPGGPKDEQFF
TRBJ2-3 - TRBD1 TRBV12-3/TRBV12-4 TGTGCCAGCAGTTTACCTCGGACAGGTAGCATAGACACGCAGTATTTT CASSLPRTGSIDTQYF
TRBJ2-1 many - TRBV12-3/TRBV12-4 TGTGCCAGCAGTCCGAGGGTGGCAAACAATGAGCAGTTCTTC CASSPRVANNEQFF
TRBJ1-1 many - TRBV12-3/TRBV12-4 TGTGCCAGCAGTTTAGAATTGGGGGAGGGGGGTGTGGCTGAAGCTTTCTTT CASSLELGEGGVAEAFF
TRBJ2-2 many - TRBV12-3/TRBV12-4 TGTGCCAGCAGTTTGGGACGTTCGAACACCGGGGAGCTGTTTTTT CASSLGRSNTGELFF
TRBJ2-7 many TRBD1 TRBV20-1 TGCAGTGCTCGGACAGGACTCACCTACGAGCAGTACTTC CSARTGLTYEQYF
TRBJ2-1 many TRBD2 TRBV25-1 TGTGCCAGCAGTGATCTGAGGACTAGCGGGGGGGTTTACGAGCAGTTCTTC CASSDLRTSGGVYEQFF
TRBJ2-1 many TRBD2 TRBV10-3 TGTGCCATCAGGGGCGGGGGGGCCCTCACTGAGCAGTTCTTC CAIRGGGALTEQFF
TRBJ2-1 many TRBD2 TRBV7-2 TGTGCCAGCAGCTTAGCGTCTAGCGGAGGGGATGAGCAGTTCTTC CASSLASSGGDEQFF
TRBJ2-1 many - TRBV6-5 TGTGCCAGCAGTTACTCGTGGGGGAACTCCTACAATGAGCAGTTCTTC CASSYSWGNSYNEQFF
TRBJ2-3 many - TRBV29-1 TGCAGCGTTGTGCCTAGCCCAGATACGCAGTATTTT CSVVPSPDTQYF
TRBJ2-3 few - TRBV10-3 TGTGCCATCAGTGCCCAATCGGGAGCCTCTAGCACAGATACGCAGTATTTT CAISAQSGASSTDTQYF
TRBJ2-3 many TRBD2 TRBV12-3/TRBV12-4 TGTGCCAGCAGTTTTCGGCGACTAGCGGGAATGTTGCCGCAGTATTTT CASSFRRLAGMLPQYF
TRBJ2-3 many - TRBV5-1 TGCGCCAGCAGCTTGGTAGCTCTCGCAGATACGCAGTATTTT CASSLVALADTQYF
TRBJ1-5 many - TRBV12-3/TRBV12-4 TGTGCCAGTAAGATTCATCAGCCCCAGCATTTT CASKIHQPQHF
TRBJ2-7 many TRBD2 TRBV5-6 TGTGCCAGCAGCCGCGGGGGTCAGATTTACGAGCAGTACTTC CASSRGGQIYEQYF
TRBJ1-1 - - TRBV3-1 TGTGCCAGCAGCCAATTTCAGGCCCCGAACACTGAAGCTTTCTTT CASSQFQAPNTEAFF
TRBJ2-2 many - TRBV20-1 TGCAGTGCAAGGGGACACAAGGGGGTGTTTTTT CSARGHKGVFF
TRBJ2-7 many - TRBV20-1 TGCAGTGCTAGAGATTTGCGCGTTGGGGGGATCTACGAGCAGTACTTC CSARDLRVGGIYEQYF
TRBJ2-5 many - TRBV28 TGTGCCAGCAGTTTTTGGCGGAGACAAGAGACCCAGTACTTC CASSFWRRQETQYF
TRBJ2-5 many - TRBV5-5 TGTGCCAGCAGCTTGGGAGGACCTGTAGAGACCCAGTACTTC CASSLGGPVETQYF
TRBJ2-2 many - TRBV12-3/TRBV12-4 TGTGCCAGCAGTTTCGAACAGTTCTCCGGGGAGCTGTTTTTT CASSFEQFSGELFF
TRBJ2-4 few TRBD2 TRBV30 TGTACCTGGAGTACCGGGGGGAAAGGCAAAAACATTCAGTACTTC CTWSTGGKGKNIQYF
TRBJ2-1 many - TRBV5-1 TGCGCCAGCAGCTTGGGCCCAGTACCCAATGAGCAGTTCTTC CASSLGPVPNEQFF
TRBJ2-1 many - TRBV6-4 TGTGCCAGCAGTGACAAAGGTGGCAGGGCCAACAGGAATGAGCAGTTCTTC CASSDKGGRANRNEQFF
TRBJ2-7 many - TRBV7-6 TGTGCCAGCAGCGGAGGGAGGCAGTTCTCCTACGAGCAGTACTTC CASSGGRQFSYEQYF
TRBJ1-1 many - TRBV6-1 TGTGCCAGCAGCCGGCCTAAACTCAACACTGAAGCTTTCTTT CASSRPKLNTEAFF
TRBJ2-1 many - TRBV29-1 TGCAGCGTTAGTAGTTCGAGGTCCGAGCAGTTCTTC CSVSSSRSEQFF
TRBJ2-5 many - TRBV29-1 TGCAGCGTTTTGAAGACGTCCCAGGGCGAGACCCAGTACTTC CSVLKTSQGETQYF
TRBJ2-3 many TRBD2 TRBV6-5 TGTGCCAGCAGTTACTCAGGCAGCGGGAGTACAGATACGCAGTATTTT CASSYSGSGSTDTQYF
TRBJ2-7 - TRBD2 TRBV6-5 TGTGCCAGCAGTTACGGGACTACTTTCTACGAGCAGTACTTC CASSYGTTFYEQYF
TRBJ2-7 many - TRBV15 TGTGCCACCAGCAGAGGGTCTTTTTCCTACGAGCAGTACTTC CATSRGSFSYEQYF
TRBJ2-1 many TRBD2 TRBV7-6 TGTGCCAGCAGCCCAGAAACTAGCGGCAGCTCCTACAATGAGCAGTTCTTC CASSPETSGSSYNEQFF
TRBJ2-3 many - TRBV20-1 TGCAGTGCTAGAGAACTAGACCCTATTGCCACAGATACGCAGTATTTT CSARELDPIATDTQYF
TRBJ2-5 - - TRBV30 TGTGCCTGGAGGACCGGGGAGACCCAGTACTTC CAWRTGETQYF
TRBJ2-1 few TRBD1 TRBV27 TGTGCCAGCAGTTTCCGGGACAGCTCCTACAATGAGCAGTTCTTC CASSFRDSSYNEQFF
TRBJ2-3 - - TRBV15 TGTGCCACCAGCAGAGAAGCAACTAGCACAGATACGCAGTATTTT CATSREATSTDTQYF
TRBJ2-5 many - TRBV21-1 TGTGCCAGCAGCCATCCGGGGCTAGCGGGAGTTCACCAAGAGACCCAGTACTTC CASSHPGLAGVHQETQYF